This T cell receptor beta chain was found in a study of blood T cell repertoires in COVID-19. Sequencing was performed with immunoSEQ multiplex PCR; in TCRdb, only in-frame clones are kept and a portion is missing. The repertoire holds some 530,000 clones, with less than 90% as singletons. This clone is a singleton in its sample. CDR3 length equals 17 residues. Germline V gene lookup returns CDR1 SGHRS and CDR2 YFSETQ. Trimming removed 4 bases from V and 0 bases from J; junction bases left unmatched: 5. The clonotype originates from a woman between 55 and 75 years old who had recovered from COVID-19. This chain joins TRBV5-1 and TRBJ2-6, with 9 bases fitting TRBD1. Sequenced: PBMCs or T cells enriched from blood (not recorded which). The CDR3 is CASSGGQGVSGANVLTF. CDR3 nucleotide sequence: TGCGCCAGCAGCGGGGGACAGGGTGTCTCTGGGGCCAACGTCCTGACTTTC.